Below are 20 T cell receptor beta chains sequenced from a single sample in a study of blood T cell repertoires in COVID-19. The table came from immunoSEQ multiplex PCR; TCRdb's copy has only in-frame clones and leaves some out. In the table there are 240,000 or so clones, more than 75% of which are singletons. The material sequenced was peripheral blood. These receptors all come from a man of 80 years or more with acute or convalescent COVID-19.

This chain links TRBV5-1 with TRBJ2-2; TRBD1 is a possible D gene (6 bases). The CDR3 loop spans 16 amino acids. Trimming left V 2 bases short and J 6 bases short, with 17 bases between. Germline V gene sequence: CDR1 SGHRS, CDR2 YFSETQ. In nucleotides, the CDR3 is TGCGCCAGCAGCTTTGGGGGCAGGGTCGATTCCGGGGAGCTGTTTTTT. Its protein is CASSFGGRVDSGELFF.

This chain joins TRBV2 and TRBJ2-7; TRBD1 agrees at 8 bases. Germline V lookup: CDR1 SNHLY, CDR2 FYNNEI. V shed 6 bases, J shed 1 base, and the junction held 14 bases outside the gene matches. The CDR3 loop spans 17 amino acids. In DNA form, the CDR3 reads TGTGCCAGCAGCGCGAACGGGGACAGGTATTTATCCTACGAGCAGTACTTC. Amino acids: CASSANGDRYLSYEQYF.

V is TRBV4-3 and J is TRBJ2-5; TRBD2 is a possible D gene (6 bases). The CDR3 is made up of 17 amino acids. The V and J ends lost 2 bases and 2 bases respectively, with 18 bases between them. CDR1 and CDR2 from the germline V gene are LGHNA and YSLEER. This chain's CDR3 is CASSQRAGQGTQETQYF. In DNA, the CDR3 is TGCGCCAGCAGCCAAAGGGCGGGGCAGGGAACACAAGAGACCCAGTACTTC.

This chain connects TRBV6-6 to TRBJ1-3; TRBD1 matches at 8 bases. In germline, CDR1 is MNHNY, CDR2 SVGAGI (reference sequence). The CDR3 has 15 residues. V dropped 5 bases and J dropped 2; count of bases not matched to a gene: 5. CDR3 loop: CASSTRTGPGNTIYF. The CDR3 nucleotides are TGTGCCAGCAGTACCCGGACAGGGCCTGGAAACACCATATATTTT.

The chain recombines TRBV12-2 with TRBJ2-3; the table names TRBD2, a call not compared with the DNA. TRBV12-2 is a pseudogene locus. There are 19 residues in the CDR3. The CDR3 spells CASRLAGEVVHCSTDTQYF. The CDR3 region has the DNA TGTGCAAGTCGCTTAGCCGGGGAAGTGGTACACTGTAGCACAGATACGCAGTATTTT.

This chain connects TRBV10-2 to TRBJ1-2; tentatively, D is TRBD1 (6 bases). Deletions cut 4 bases from V and 2 bases from J, with 14 bases between. Per the germline V gene, CDR1 is WSHSY and CDR2 is SAAADI. This CDR3 spans 15 amino acids. CDR3 in amino acids: CASSASGTPNYGYTF. The CDR3 region has the DNA TGCGCCAGCAGTGCGTCCGGGACACCAAACTATGGCTACACCTTC.

This CDR3 reads CSVRGSGNTIYF. CDR3 coding DNA: TGCAGCGTTAGGGGTTCTGGAAACACCATATATTTT. The genes are TRBV29-1 and TRBJ1-3; D is perhaps TRBD1 (5 bases). Germline V gives CDR1 SQVTM, CDR2 ANQGSEA. The ends were cut back, 5 bases at V and 1 base at J, with 6 bases in the middle. This CDR3 is 12 amino acids long.

The chain is built from TRBV12-3 or TRBV12-4 and TRBJ2-1; 7 positions match TRBD2. The V gene end was trimmed by 7 bases and the J gene end by 10 bases; junction bases not matched to a gene: 4. The CDR3 length is 11 residues. The DNA of the CDR3 is TGTGCCAGCAATCGAGCGGGGGAGCAGTTCTTC. Protein: CASNRAGEQFF.

In DNA, the CDR3 is TGTGCCAGCAGTGATAGGACAGGTAGACAGCCCCAGCATTTT. Residues: CASSDRTGRQPQHF. The chain links TRBV6-1 to TRBJ1-5; 7 bases fit TRBD1. V lost 3 bases and J lost 7; bases outside the gene matches: 6. Germline V lookup: CDR1 MNHNS, CDR2 SASEGT. This CDR3 has 14 residues.

The chain combines TRBV5-1 with TRBJ2-3; TRBD2 matches 7 bases. V lost 4 bases, J lost 6 bases, and 11 bases stayed unmatched. The CDR3 contains 15 residues. Germline V CDR1 and CDR2: SGHRS, YFSETQ. CDR3 DNA sequence: TGCGCCAGCAGCCCCTGGGGGGGAGAGGGTGATACGCAGTATTTT. Translated: CASSPWGGEGDTQYF.

This clone was observed a handful of times. For the CDR3, the DNA is TGTGCCAGCAGCTTGGCCGGACTAGCGGGAGAGACCCAGTACTTC. Translation gives CASSLAGLAGETQYF. The chain employs TRBV5-8 and TRBJ2-5; TRBD2 matches at 11 bases. Germline assignment: CDR1 SGHTS and CDR2 YDEGEE. There are 15 residues in the CDR3. Trimming cost V 0 bases and J 4 bases; bases outside gene matches: 2.

The sample holds one count of this clone. This sequence joins TRBV15 and TRBJ1-1; D may be TRBD1 (6 bases). The CDR3 loop spans 14 amino acids. Trimming cost V 3 bases and J 0 bases, with 8 bases left between them. Germline lookup yields CDR1 LNHNV and CDR2 YYDKDF (reference sequence). CDR3 in DNA: TGTGCCACCAGCAGGGGGGACATGAACACTGAAGCTTTCTTT. Translation gives CATSRGDMNTEAFF. Filled out from reference TRBV15 and TRBJ1-1, the complete variable domain reads DAMVIQNPRYQVTQFGKPVTLSCSQTLNHNVMYWYQQKSSQAPKLLFHYYDKDFNNEADTPDNFQSRRPNTSFCFLDIRSPGLGDTAMYLCATSRGDMNTEAFFGQGTRLTVV.

The rearrangement joins TRBV7-2 to TRBJ1-2; D is perhaps TRBD1 (5 bases). The CDR3 runs to 14 residues. Germline CDR1 reads SGHTA; CDR2 reads FQGNSA. The V end lost 2 bases, the J end lost 4 bases, and 11 bases lay between the germline ends. The CDR3 region is CASSLPGLSYGYTF. The CDR3 DNA reads TGTGCCAGCAGCTTACCGGGACTTAGCTATGGCTACACCTTC.

This chain links TRBV21-1 with TRBJ2-5; TRBD2 is taken as the D call from the table, unchecked against the DNA. TRBV21-1 is marked as a pseudogene. The length of the CDR3 is 15 residues. The CDR3 is CASSSETKGGKTQYF. In DNA, the CDR3 is TGTGCCAGCAGCAGTGAGACAAAAGGAGGTAAGACCCAGTACTTC.

The chain is built from TRBV5-8 and TRBJ2-1; TRBD1 aligns across 7 bases. V shed 5 bases and J 3 bases; nucleotides not matched to a gene: 5. CDR3 length equals 14 residues. Germline CDR1 SGHTS, CDR2 YDEGEE. CDR3 amino acids: CASSTGEIYNEQFF. CDR3 in DNA: TGTGCCAGCAGTACAGGGGAGATCTACAATGAGCAGTTCTTC.

The chain employs TRBV28 and TRBJ1-1, with D possibly being TRBD1 (6 bases). The CDR3 loop spans 13 amino acids. V lost 11 bases, J lost 3 bases, and 16 bases lay in between. Germline V gene sequence: CDR1 MDHEN, CDR2 SYDVKM. The CDR3 is CAGNRVMDTEAFF. The CDR3 DNA is TGTGCCGGCAACAGGGTAATGGACACTGAAGCTTTCTTT.

The sample holds one count of this clone. V gene TRBV7-2 combines with J gene TRBJ1-5; the D is unclear. Trimming left V 1 base short and J 6 bases short, with 13 bases between. Germline assignment: CDR1 SGHTA and CDR2 FQGNSA. The CDR3 covers 15 residues. CDR3 region: CASSLGQRESQPQHF. The CDR3 nucleotides are TGTGCCAGCAGCTTAGGGCAGCGGGAGAGTCAGCCCCAGCATTTT.

This clone was observed a few times. The gene calls are TRBV28 and TRBJ1-2, with 7 bases matching TRBD1. The germline CDR1 and CDR2 sequences are MDHEN and SYDVKM. The CDR3 totals 14 residues. V lost 3 bases and J lost 4; bases outside the gene matches: 5. Here the CDR3 DNA reads TGTGCCAGCAGTTTCGGACAGGCTCCCTATGGCTACACCTTC. It is translated as CASSFGQAPYGYTF.

This rearrangement joins TRBV28 to TRBJ1-2; 8 positions match TRBD1. Germline V lookup: CDR1 MDHEN, CDR2 SYDVKM. Trimming cost V 9 bases and J 2 bases; bases outside gene matches: 8. The CDR3 has 14 amino acids. The CDR3, as DNA: TGTGCCAGTGGGGGTTCAGGGGGCAACTATGGCTACACCTTC. It specifies CASGGSGGNYGYTF.

V usage is TRBV6-5 and J usage is TRBJ2-1; perhaps TRBD1 as D (5 bases). CDR3 size: 13 residues. The germline V and J ends were trimmed by 7 bases and 12 bases, with 19 bases remaining between them. Germline CDR1 is MNHEY and CDR2 is SVGAGI. CDR3 sequence reads: CASTQGLGPTQFF. The CDR3 DNA sequence: TGTGCCAGCACCCAAGGCTTGGGGCCTACGCAGTTCTTC.